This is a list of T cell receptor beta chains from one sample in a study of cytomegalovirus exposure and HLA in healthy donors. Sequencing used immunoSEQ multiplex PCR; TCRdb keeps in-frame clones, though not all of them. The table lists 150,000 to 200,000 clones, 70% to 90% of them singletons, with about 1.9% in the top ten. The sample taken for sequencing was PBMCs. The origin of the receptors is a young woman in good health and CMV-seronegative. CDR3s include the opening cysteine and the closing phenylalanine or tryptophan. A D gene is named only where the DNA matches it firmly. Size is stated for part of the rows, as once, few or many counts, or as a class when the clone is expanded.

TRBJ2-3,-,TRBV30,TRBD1,TGTGCCGGGAACCGGGGACAGACCACAGATACGCAGTATTTT,CAGNRGQTTDTQYF
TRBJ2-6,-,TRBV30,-,TGTGCCTGGAGTGGTTCAGCGACTGGGGCCAACGTCCTGACTTTC,CAWSGSATGANVLTF
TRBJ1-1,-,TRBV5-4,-,TGTGCCAGCAGCGGGCCCGGCACTGAAGCTTTCTTT,CASSGPGTEAFF
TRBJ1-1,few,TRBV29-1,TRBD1,TGCAGCGTGCTGGACCGGACAGGGGGGAACACTGAAGCTTTCTTT,CSVLDRTGGNTEAFF
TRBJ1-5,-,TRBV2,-,TGTGCCAGCAGTCCAGTACAGATGAAACAGCCCCAGCATTTT,CASSPVQMKQPQHF
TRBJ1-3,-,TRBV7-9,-,TGTGCCAGCAGCTTAGTCGGTGGCGGCCTTCTCTCTGGAAACACCATATATTTT,CASSLVGGGLLSGNTIYF
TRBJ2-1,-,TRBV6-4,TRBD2,TGTGCCAGCAGTAAACTAGCGGGGGAGGGCAATGAGCAGTTCTTC,CASSKLAGEGNEQFF
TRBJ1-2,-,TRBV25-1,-,TGTGCCAGCAGTGAAGGGGAGCGCTATGGCTACACCTTC,CASSEGERYGYTF
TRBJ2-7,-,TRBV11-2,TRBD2,TGTGCGGGCGGGGGAAACACGGCGGGCGAGCAGTACTTC,CAGGGNTAGEQYF
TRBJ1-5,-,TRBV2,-,TGTGCCAGCAGCGTACCCCCAGAGGTCTATAGCAATCAGCCCCAGCATTTT,CASSVPPEVYSNQPQHF
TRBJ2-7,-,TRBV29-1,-,TGCAGCGTTTGGTCGACCCAGCAGGGACACTCCTCCTACGAGCAGTACTTC,CSVWSTQQGHSSYEQYF
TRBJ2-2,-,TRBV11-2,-,TGTGCCAGCAGGCCTCAAGGAGGACTCACCGGGGAGCTGTTTTTT,CASRPQGGLTGELFF
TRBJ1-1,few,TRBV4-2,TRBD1,TGTGCCAGCAGCCACCTACAGGGGTCGAACACTGAAGCTTTCTTT,CASSHLQGSNTEAFF
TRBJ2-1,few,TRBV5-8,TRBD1,TGTGCCAGCAGCTTGGGGACAGGGAGTAACAATGAGCAGTTCTTC,CASSLGTGSNNEQFF
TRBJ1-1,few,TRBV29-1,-,TGCAGCGCCCGACAGAACACTGAAGCTTTCTTT,CSARQNTEAFF
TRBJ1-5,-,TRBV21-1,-,TGTGCCAGCAGCCGACGGACAGGCCTGAATAGCAATCAGCCCCAGCATTTT,CASSRRTGLNSNQPQHF